The source of this T cell receptor beta chain is a study of tumor and adjacent non-tumor tissue in lung cancer. Study as a whole: Samples averaged roughly 4.2 million productive TCRbeta reads each.

Whole-study findings and limits: Tumor TCR diversity, when higher, was linked to shorter survival. Top 100 clones took a larger repertoire share in normal lung.

TCRbeta libraries were built with three rounds of nested PCR, modified from ARM-PCR. MiXCR was run by TCRdb on the multiplex PCR reads, yielding one entry per CDR3 protein. The table has approximately 68,000 distinct CDR3 sequences, under 80% seen once. The template was RNA from unsorted bulk tissue. The normal lung tissue was taken more than 3 cm from the tumor edge. Chemotherapy-naive patients with new lung cancer underwent thoracic surgery in China, August–late 2014. The V end lost 5 bases, the J end lost 4 bases, and 12 bases lay between the germline ends. The CDR3 length is 13 residues. From germline, CDR1 is DFQATT and CDR2 SNEGSKA (reference sequence). This clonotype was observed at least ten times. Its antigen is unknown.

The chain links TRBV20-1 to TRBJ1-5; D is uncertain. The clonotype originates from a man aged 60 to 75 with non-small cell lung cancer. The sample taken for sequencing was distant non-tumor lung tissue. CDR3 DNA sequence: TGCAGTGCTCAGGACGAAACGAATCAGCCCCAGCATTTT. Amino acids: CSAQDETNQPQHF.